This T cell receptor beta chain was sequenced for a study of blood T cell repertoires in COVID-19. Study context: From the United States, Italy and Spain came samples of acute and convalescent COVID-19. PBMCs, B-cell-depleted T cells, or T cells provided the cDNA or gDNA that made up the material.

Germline CDR1 is SGDLS and CDR2 is YYNGEE. This CDR3 contains 14 residues. V was cut by 4 bases and J by 4 bases, with 14 bases left in between. Authors' data handling: Cell counts per sample came from amplifying reference gene primers. The table came from immunoSEQ multiplex PCR; TCRdb's copy has only in-frame clones and leaves some out. V and J calls and clone size are those listed in that table; D and trimming were worked out from the DNA. Among about 78,000 clones listed, 90% were seen once. Sequenced sample: peripheral blood. The chain combines TRBV9 with TRBJ1-1, with D possibly being TRBD1 (5 bases). The receptor's source is a woman aged 80 or older with active or convalescent COVID-19. The CDR3 region has the DNA TGTGCCAGCAGCCCCTTACTGGGGGGCACTGAAGCTTTCTTT. It is translated as CASSPLLGGTEAFF.